This passage covers 21 T cell receptor beta chains from one sample sequenced in a study of T cells after yellow fever vaccination. TCRdb reprocessed the 5' RACE reads with MiXCR, giving one entry per CDR3 protein. Of some 300,000 distinct CDR3 sequences listed, approximately 3.9% are singletons. The source was PBMCs, collected on the day of the yellow fever booster vaccination. These receptors were obtained from a man younger than 35 who received the YFV17D yellow fever vaccine.

This clonotype was observed many times. The V and J genes are TRBV3-1 and TRBJ2-7, with D maybe TRBD2 (6 bases). This CDR3 region has 17 residues. Trimming stripped 3 bases from V and 1 base from J, with 19 bases between. Germline CDR1 is LGHDT and CDR2 is YNNKEL (reference sequence). This CDR3 reads CASSHPSERGGSYEQYF. The CDR3 nucleotides read TGTGCCAGCAGCCACCCATCGGAGAGGGGAGGTTCCTACGAGCAGTACTTC.

This clonotype was detected ten times or more. The chain uses TRBV5-1 and TRBJ2-4, with TRBD1 matching 8 bases. The CDR3 consists of 16 residues. The germline CDR1 and CDR2 sequences are SGHRS and YFSETQ. Unmatched junction bases numbered 8, after V lost 6 bases and J lost 0 bases. Here the CDR3 DNA reads TGCGCCAGCACCAGGGGGCGAGGGGAAGCCAAAAACATTCAGTACTTC. This codes for CASTRGRGEAKNIQYF.

This clonotype was detected a few times. This rearrangement joins TRBV7-2 to TRBJ2-1; a weak D match, TRBD1 (5 bases). The CDR3 runs 15 residues. V lost 0 bases and J 9 bases, leaving 15 bases between the germline ends. Germline V lookup: CDR1 SGHTA, CDR2 FQGNSA. Here the CDR3 DNA reads TGTGCCAGCAGCTTAGCTAGTGGACAATGGATTGAGCAGTTCTTC. Translation: CASSLASGQWIEQFF. Combining the CDR3 with reference TRBV7-2 and TRBJ2-1 gives the whole variable domain GAGVSQSPSNKVTEKGKDVELRCDPISGHTALYWYRQSLGQGLEFLIYFQGNSAPDKSGLPSDRFSAERTGGSVSTLTIQRTQQEDSAVYLCASSLASGQWIEQFFGPGTRLTVL.

This clonotype showed up many times. The chain uses TRBV7-9 and TRBJ2-3, with 7 bases fitting TRBD1. Trimming took 5 bases from V and 0 from J; bases not matched to a gene: 8. The CDR3 extends over 16 amino acids. Germline CDR1 SEHNR, CDR2 FQNEAQ (reference sequence). The CDR3 protein is CASSTGTDLSTDTQYF. The CDR3 DNA sequence: TGTGCCAGCAGCACCGGGACAGATCTGAGCACAGATACGCAGTATTTT. Based on the CDR3 plus reference TRBV7-9 and TRBJ2-3, the full variable domain is DTGVSQNPRHKITKRGQNVTFRCDPISEHNRLYWYRQTLGQGPEFLTYFQNEAQLEKSRLLSDRFSAERPKGSFSTLEIQRTEQGDSAMYLCASSTGTDLSTDTQYFGPGTRLTVL.

The chain employs TRBV6-2 or TRBV6-3 and TRBJ2-1; 9 bases match TRBD2. Trimming cost V 2 bases and J 0 bases; bases outside gene matches: 5. The CDR3 length is 17 residues. Germline V gene lookup returns CDR1 MNHEY and CDR2 SVGEGT. The CDR3 nucleotides are TGTGCCAGCAGTTACCAGCGGGGGGTCAGCTCCTACAATGAGCAGTTCTTC. Its translation is CASSYQRGVSSYNEQFF.

This clonotype has at least ten counts. The chain couples TRBV18 to TRBJ2-2, with 7 bases lining up with TRBD2. V was clipped by 3 bases and J by 0 bases; unmatched bases: 4. From germline, CDR1 is KGHSH and CDR2 LQKENI. This CDR3 is 16 amino acids long. CDR3 nucleotides: TGTGCCAGCTCACCGGGCGGGGGAACGAACACCGGGGAGCTGTTTTTT. Protein product: CASSPGGGTNTGELFF. Full variable domain (rest looked up from reference TRBV18 and TRBJ2-2): NAGVMQNPRHLVRRRGQEARLRCSPMKGHSHVYWYRQLPEEGLKFMVYLQKENIIDESGMPKERFSAEFPKEGPSILRIQQVVRGDSAAYFCASSPGGGTNTGELFFGEGSRLTVL.

This clonotype was counted many times. The chain couples TRBV7-9 to TRBJ1-2, with D maybe TRBD1 (6 bases). CDR3 size: 14 residues. Per the germline V gene, CDR1 is SEHNR and CDR2 is FQNEAQ (reference sequence). V was clipped by 5 bases and J by 2 bases, with 12 bases between them. This chain's CDR3 is CASSQYRENYGYTF. In nucleotides, the CDR3 is TGTGCCAGCAGCCAATACAGGGAAAACTATGGCTACACCTTC.

This clonotype was picked up many times. V and J are TRBV5-1 and TRBJ2-6; 9 bases are shared with TRBD1. The CDR3 contains 18 residues. In germline, CDR1 is SGHRS, CDR2 YFSETQ. V dropped 5 bases and J dropped 1; count of bases not matched to a gene: 10. This CDR3 is CASRSSGTGPSGANVLTF. CDR3 bases: TGCGCCAGCAGATCTTCCGGGACAGGGCCTTCTGGGGCCAACGTCCTGACTTTC.

This clonotype was found many times. The chain recombines TRBV4-1 with TRBJ2-7; 10 bases align to TRBD2. Germline-derived CDR1 and CDR2 are MGHRA and YSYEKL. V was pared by 3 bases and J by 3 bases, with 8 bases of the junction left unmatched. The CDR3 is 16 amino acids. CDR3 in amino acids: CASSHWGLAKHYEQYF. CDR3 nucleotides: TGCGCCAGCAGCCATTGGGGACTAGCGAAACACTACGAGCAGTACTTC.

Ten or more counts support this clonotype. V usage is TRBV5-1 and J usage is TRBJ2-1, with 10 bases lining up with TRBD1. The V gene's germline CDR1 is SGHRS and CDR2 YFSETQ. The CDR3 is 15 residues long. V trimming: 1 base; J trimming: 7 bases; junction bases outside the gene matches: 5. The CDR3 loop reads CASSLTGQGVNEQFF. CDR3 nucleotides: TGCGCCAGCAGCTTGACCGGACAGGGGGTGAATGAGCAGTTCTTC.

This clonotype was seen ten or more times. The rearrangement links TRBV12-3 or TRBV12-4 to TRBJ2-7, with 7 bases matching TRBD1. V was pared by 3 bases and J by 1 base, with 15 bases of the junction left unmatched. The CDR3 is made up of 18 amino acids. The CDR3 is CASSFNLGWGTESYEQYF. The DNA of the CDR3 is TGTGCCAGCAGTTTTAATCTCGGCTGGGGGACAGAATCCTACGAGCAGTACTTC.

This clonotype was observed a few times. The chain has TRBV7-3 and TRBJ2-6; possibly TRBD2 for D (6 bases). Germline lookup yields CDR1 SGHTA and CDR2 FQGTGA. V gave up 4 bases and J gave up 1 base, with 20 bases separating them. The CDR3 extends over 19 amino acids. The DNA of the CDR3 is TGTGCCAGCAGCTCCCTTGGCAGGGCGGGGAAATCTGGGGCCAACGTCCTGACTTTC. Translation: CASSSLGRAGKSGANVLTF.

This clonotype was counted between two and nine times. The V and J genes are TRBV20-1 and TRBJ1-1; maybe TRBD1 (6 bases). Germline V gene data show CDR1 as DFQATT and CDR2 as SNEGSKA (reference sequence). This CDR3 region has 13 residues. The DNA of the CDR3 is TGCAGCGCCCTGGGGGACAAGAACACTGAAGCTTTCTTT. This gives the protein CSALGDKNTEAFF.

The chain combines TRBV7-3 with TRBJ2-3, with D maybe TRBD2 (6 bases). The ends were cut back, 1 base at V and 0 bases at J, with 11 bases in the middle. The germline V gene has CDR1 SGHTA and CDR2 FQGTGA. CDR3 size: 16 residues. The CDR3 DNA reads as TGTGCCAGCAGCTTAAGCGGGGACTCTAGCACAGATACGCAGTATTTT. Protein sequence: CASSLSGDSSTDTQYF.

This clonotype has only a few counts. For the CDR3, the DNA is TGCAGCGTTGAAAGGTGGGGGGAGCAGTACTTC. It codes for CSVERWGEQYF. V gene TRBV29-1 combines with J gene TRBJ2-7; TRBD1 or TRBD2 may be the D gene (5 bases each). The V gene lost 2 bases and the J gene lost 7 bases, with 9 bases spanning the gap. Germline V CDR1 and CDR2: SQVTM, ANQGSEA. This CDR3 has 11 amino acids.

This clonotype was found a few times. The V gene is TRBV6-5, the J gene TRBJ2-3, with 8 bases identical to TRBD1. CDR1 MNHEY and CDR2 SVGAGI come from the germline V gene. The CDR3 is 15 amino acids. J was trimmed by 2 bases and V by 5 bases; bases with no gene match: 6. This chain's CDR3 is CASSLQGVHTDTQYF. The CDR3 DNA is TGTGCCAGCAGTCTACAGGGGGTCCACACAGATACGCAGTATTTT.

This chain connects TRBV9 to TRBJ2-3; D remains unclear. This CDR3 contains 14 residues. Trimming removed 0 bases from V and 2 bases from J, with 7 bases in between. The germline gives CDR1 SGDLS, CDR2 YYNGEE. The CDR3: CASSVGSFTDTQYF. For the CDR3, the DNA is TGTGCCAGCAGCGTAGGTAGTTTCACAGATACGCAGTATTTT. Based on the CDR3 plus reference TRBV9 and TRBJ2-3, the full variable domain is DSGVTQTPKHLITATGQRVTLRCSPRSGDLSVYWYQQSLDQGLQFLIQYYNGEERAKGNILERFSAQQFPDLHSELNLSSLELGDSALYFCASSVGSFTDTQYFGPGTRLTVL.

Many counts were recorded for this clonotype. The chain recombines TRBV20-1 with TRBJ1-2; weak D call: TRBD1 (6 bases). The CDR3 consists of 12 residues. Germline V gene lookup returns CDR1 DFQATT and CDR2 SNEGSKA (reference sequence). V was cut by 0 bases and J by 7 bases, with 9 bases left in between. This chain's CDR3 is CSARDAGAGYTF. For the CDR3, the DNA is TGCAGTGCTAGAGATGCGGGGGCTGGCTACACCTTC.

In its sample, this clonotype was seen a few times. The chain is built from TRBV6-2 or TRBV6-3 and TRBJ2-1; a weak D match, TRBD2 (6 bases). The CDR3 is made up of 12 amino acids. Deletions cut 2 bases from V and 11 bases from J, with 10 bases between. CDR1 is MNHEY, CDR2 SVGEGT, per germline. CDR3 residues: CASSYRRGKQFF. The CDR3 DNA reads as TGTGCCAGCAGTTACAGGAGGGGTAAGCAGTTCTTC.

The V and J genes are TRBV29-1 and TRBJ2-1, with 9 bases identical to TRBD2. This CDR3 comprises 13 residues. V lost 7 bases, J lost 6 bases, and 7 bases stayed unmatched. Germline V lookup: CDR1 SQVTM, CDR2 ANQGSEA. CDR3 in amino acids: CSAPGLAVNEQFF. The CDR3 bases are TGCAGCGCCCCGGGACTAGCAGTCAATGAGCAGTTCTTC.

This clonotype was seen many times. V gene TRBV4-3 combines with J gene TRBJ2-1; 10 positions agree with TRBD1. Germline V lookup: CDR1 LGHNA, CDR2 YSLEER. The junction had 4 bases not matched to a gene; V was cut back by 1 base and J by 4 bases. The CDR3 has 16 residues. In DNA, the CDR3 is TGCGCCAGCAGCCAAGGATGGGACAGGGGATACAATGAGCAGTTCTTC. Protein sequence: CASSQGWDRGYNEQFF.